This T cell receptor (beta chain) was profiled in a study of ipilimumab plus nivolumab after autologous stem cell transplantation. Regarding this clone: Antigen specificity is unknown.

The CDR3 length is 12 residues. The V end lost 6 bases, the J end lost 9 bases, and 12 bases lay between the germline ends. Germline values: CDR1 MNHEY, CDR2 SMNVEV (reference sequence). Findings and limits, study-wide: TCR repertoire, Treg phenotype and gut microbiota reportedly support more study of this approach.

Libraries were prepared by immunoSEQ multiplex PCR; TCRdb keeps only in-frame clonotypes and omits some of them. The table has approximately 20,000 clones, 70% to 80% seen once; the top ten hold roughly 25%. Ipilimumab, 1 mg/kg, started 14 to 28 days after autologous transplant. The sequence was obtained from a male donor with diffuse large B-cell lymphoma. The chain is built from TRBV27 and TRBJ2-1; D possibly corresponds to TRBD2 (5 bases). Here the sequenced sample was PBMCs, taken in a trial of ipilimumab plus nivolumab as post-transplant consolidation. CDR3 region: CASSRTEGEQFF. For the CDR3, the DNA is TGTGCCAGCAGCCGGACCGAGGGTGAGCAGTTCTTC.